This T cell receptor beta chain stems from a study of Graves' ophthalmopathy and Graves' hyperthyroidism. Amplifying from RNA transcripts, the study obtained TCR beta CDR3 regions. The authors performed first-round RT-PCR with HTBI primers and then a second-round multiplex PCR. TCRdb called the multiplex PCR reads again in MiXCR, with one record for every CDR3 protein. The repertoire holds around 1.1 million distinct CDR3 sequences, roughly two fifths seen once, with roughly 10% in the top ten. As regards this clonotype: The antigen is not known.

Findings and caveats of the study: For separating ophthalmopathy from stable hyperthyroidism, a 13-signature model gave around 86% sensitivity and 65% to 82% specificity.

The sample comprised peripheral blood or thyroid tissue (not recorded which). The receptor comes from an adult man with Graves' hyperthyroidism.

The CDR3 loop is CASSSQQGAGEKLFF. The CDR3 DNA follows: TGTGCCAGCAGCTCTCAACAGGGTGCGGGGGAAAAACTGTTTTTT. The V and J genes are TRBV7-6 and TRBJ1-4; possible D gene TRBD1, 6 bases. Germline loops: CDR1 SGHVS, CDR2 FNYEAQ. The CDR3 has 15 amino acids. Trimming shortened V by 4 bases and J by 8 bases, and 17 bases separated the two germline ends.